These 10 T cell receptor beta chains share one sample of origin, sequenced in a study of CD8+CD57+ T cells in acquired aplastic anemia. CDR3 and TCR beta VDJ profiling relied on genomic DNA as the template. One entry per CDR3 protein, called by TCRdb with MiXCR from the reads. The sample yields a few hundred thousand distinct CDR3 sequences, approximately 86% seen once. An expansion of CD8+CD57+ cells by flow cytometry had been shown in patients chosen for sequencing. Sequences were obtained from sorted CD4+, CD8+, or CD8+CD57+ T cells (not recorded which) from PBMCs. All receptors derive from a human donor with aplastic anemia.

This sequence joins TRBV12-5 and TRBJ2-7; TRBD1 aligns across 7 bases. V lost 5 bases, J lost 1 base, and 17 bases stayed unmatched. From germline, CDR1 is LGHNT and CDR2 FRNRAP. This CDR3 region has 18 residues. Here the CDR3 reads CASGRHPDGTALSYEQYV. CDR3 bases: TGTGCTAGTGGTCGTCATCCAGACGGGACAGCCCTTTCCTACGAGCAGTACGTC.

The chain couples TRBV20-1 to TRBJ2-7, with D tentatively TRBD1 (6 bases). This CDR3 region has 14 residues. V lost 0 bases, J lost 3 bases, and 12 bases lay in between. Germline CDR1 DFQATT, CDR2 SNEGSKA (reference sequence). Here the CDR3 reads CSAREGGRGYEQYF. The CDR3 nucleotides read TGCAGTGCTAGAGAAGGGGGAAGGGGCTACGAGCAGTACTTC.

The chain carries TRBV7-2 and TRBJ1-4; the D is unclear. The germline V gene has CDR1 SGHTA and CDR2 FQGNSA. V lost 5 bases to trimming and J lost 14 bases, with 21 bases between them. The CDR3 runs to 14 residues. The CDR3 region is CASSPSAGPETLFF. Written as DNA, the CDR3 is TGTGCCAGCAGCCCATCGGCGGGTCCTGAAACGCTGTTTTTT.

V gene TRBV7-9 combines with J gene TRBJ2-7; no clear D. Germline V gene sequence: CDR1 SEHNR, CDR2 FQNEAQ (reference sequence). The CDR3 contains 12 residues. V lost 4 bases and J lost 8, with 12 bases in between. CDR3 loop: CASSSAVKQQYV. The CDR3 DNA follows: TGTGCCAGCAGCTCGGCAGTCAAGCAGCAGTACGTC.

In the case of this clonotype: Because the CDR3 is missing its conserved closing phenylalanine or tryptophan, this is likely a read error. The DNA is omitted, as the CDR3 cannot be located on it reliably, and the CDR3 follows TCRdb's listing. The chain joins TRBV7-8 to TRBJ2-1; TRBD1, as called in the table, went unchecked against the DNA. The CDR3 adds up to 13 amino acids, both ends counted. The germline V gene has CDR1 SGHVS and CDR2 FQNEAQ. CDR3 in amino acids: CASSDGGIHERFS.

Of note for this clonotype: The conserved final phenylalanine or tryptophan is absent from the CDR3, which likely points to a read error. No DNA is shown, since the ends of the CDR3 on it are uncertain; the CDR3 is the one TCRdb lists. The chain employs TRBV2 and TRBJ2-5; the table calls TRBD1, which could not be checked here. From germline, CDR1 is SNHLY and CDR2 FYNNEI. The CDR3 adds up to 15 amino acids, both ends counted. The CDR3 region is CASGDGGTATQSFYL.

V gene TRBV11-2 combines with J gene TRBJ1-1; D not certain. V dropped 6 bases and J dropped 1 base, with 15 bases sitting between them. CDR3 size: 15 residues. Germline CDR1 SGHAT, CDR2 FQNNGV. The CDR3 spells CASRVGYTGNTEAFF. Written as DNA, the CDR3 is TGTGCCAGCAGGGTAGGGTACACTGGGAACACTGAAGCTTTCTTT.

Concerning this clonotype itself: At one boundary the junction diverges from the germline segment, which might be a read error. The chain uses TRBV9 and TRBJ1-2; a possible D gene is TRBD1 (5 bases). The germline CDR1 and CDR2 sequences are SGDLS and YYNGEE. The CDR3 is made up of 15 amino acids. The CDR3 coding sequence is TGTGCCAGCAGCTTGAGGGGAGACACGCACTATGGCGACACCTTC. Protein product: CASSLRGDTHYGDTF. Using reference TRBV9 and TRBJ1-2 for the parts outside the CDR3, the full variable domain is DSGVTQTPKHLITATGQRVTLRCSPRSGDLSVYWYQQSLDQGLQFLIQYYNGEERAKGNILERFSAQQFPDLHSELNLSSLELGDSALYFCASSLRGDTHYGDTFGSGTRLTVV.

This clonotype has only one observation. This chain uses TRBV7-3 with TRBJ2-3; weak D call: TRBD2 (5 bases). V was clipped by 1 base and J by 8 bases, with 13 bases between them. Germline lookup yields CDR1 SGHTA and CDR2 FQGTGA. The CDR3 covers 14 residues. CDR3 nucleotides: TGTGCCAGCAGCTTAAGGGGAGCCTACGCTACGCAGTATTTT. As protein: CASSLRGAYATQYF.

The chain joins TRBV5-1 to TRBJ2-7, with TRBD1 as a possible D gene (5 bases). Per the germline V gene, CDR1 is SGHRS and CDR2 is YFSETQ. There are 13 residues in the CDR3. V was cut by 1 base and J by 8 bases, with 13 bases left in between. CDR3 sequence (DNA): TGCGCCAGCAGCTTGCCCGGCAGGGTCAAGCAGTACTTC. This translates into CASSLPGRVKQYF.